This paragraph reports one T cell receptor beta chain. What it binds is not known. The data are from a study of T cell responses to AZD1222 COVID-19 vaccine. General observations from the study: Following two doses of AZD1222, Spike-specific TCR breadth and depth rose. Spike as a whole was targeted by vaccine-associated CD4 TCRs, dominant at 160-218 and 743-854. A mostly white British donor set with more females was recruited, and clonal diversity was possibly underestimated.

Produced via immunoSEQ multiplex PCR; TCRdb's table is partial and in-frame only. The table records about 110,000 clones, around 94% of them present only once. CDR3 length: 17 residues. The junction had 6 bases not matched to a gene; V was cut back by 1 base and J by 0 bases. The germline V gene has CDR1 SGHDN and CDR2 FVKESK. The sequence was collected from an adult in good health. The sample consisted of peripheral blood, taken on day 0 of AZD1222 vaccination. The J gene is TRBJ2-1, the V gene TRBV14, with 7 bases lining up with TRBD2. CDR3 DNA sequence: TGTGCCAGCAGCCAAGGACTAGGCGGGGGCTCCTACAATGAGCAGTTCTTC. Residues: CASSQGLGGGSYNEQFF.